This T cell receptor (beta chain) was obtained from a study of memory CD4+ T cells and cytomegalovirus serostatus. This clone was found a few times. The sort gate was single viable CD3+CD4+CD8-CD45RO+ cells for memory CD4+ T cells. This CDR3 comprises 15 residues. Germline V CDR1 and CDR2: SGHRS, YFSETQ. V dropped 4 bases and J dropped 5 bases, with 16 bases sitting between them. Using immunoSEQ multiplex PCR, the repertoire was profiled, and TCRdb retains in-frame clones only, with some absent. The sample lists tens of thousands of clones, roughly 79% seen once, with under 2% in the top ten. V usage is TRBV5-1 and J usage is TRBJ1-5; unclear D gene. The origin of this receptor is an adult in good health and CMV-seronegative. Sequences were obtained from memory CD4+ T cells from blood. Here the CDR3 reads CASSRDPGEYQPQHF. CDR3 sequence (DNA): TGCGCCAGCAGCCGGGATCCCGGGGAGTATCAGCCCCAGCATTTT.